A single sample is the source of the 14 T cell receptor beta chains below, sequenced in a study of Graves' ophthalmopathy and Graves' hyperthyroidism. Amplifying from RNA transcripts, the study obtained TCR beta CDR3 regions. Second-round multiplex PCR came after a first-round RT-PCR that employed HTBI primers. TCRdb reanalysed the multiplex PCR reads using MiXCR and keeps one entry per CDR3 protein. The data hold about 1.2 million distinct CDR3 sequences, with about 35% observed a single time. Sequenced input: peripheral blood or thyroid tissue (not recorded which). The receptor source for this set is an adult man with Graves' hyperthyroidism.

The chain carries TRBV5-5 and TRBJ1-2, with TRBD1 matching over 7 bases. V was clipped by 0 bases and J by 5 bases; unmatched bases: 10. CDR1 SGHKS and CDR2 YYEKEE come from the germline V gene (reference sequence). The CDR3 is 16 residues long. CDR3 sequence reads: CASSLVSSGQRYGYTF. As DNA, the CDR3 is TGTGCCAGCAGCTTGGTTTCGTCGGGACAGAGATATGGCTACACCTTC. Full variable domain (remainder filled in from reference TRBV5-5 and TRBJ1-2): DAGVTQSPTHLIKTRGQQVTLRCSPISGHKSVSWYQQVLGQGPQFIFQYYEKEERGRGNFPDRFSARQFPNYSSELNVNALLLGDSALYLCASSLVSSGQRYGYTFGSGTRLTVV.

The J gene is TRBJ1-1, the V gene TRBV7-9; 9 bases are shared with TRBD1. With V trimmed by 9 bases and J by 4 bases, 12 bases remained unmatched. In germline, CDR1 is SEHNR, CDR2 FQNEAQ (reference sequence). The length of the CDR3 is 15 residues. CDR3 bases: TGTGCCAGTGAGAAAACAGGGGGCGCGGGCACTGAAGCTTTCTTT. Protein product: CASEKTGGAGTEAFF. The complete variable domain, with remaining parts taken from reference TRBV7-9 and TRBJ1-1, reads DTGVSQNPRHKITKRGQNVTFRCDPISEHNRLYWYRQTLGQGPEFLTYFQNEAQLEKSRLLSDRFSAERPKGSFSTLEIQRTEQGDSAMYLCASEKTGGAGTEAFFGQGTRLTVV.

V is TRBV5-1 and J is TRBJ1-6, with D perhaps TRBD1 (5 bases). This CDR3 has 14 amino acids. V lost 6 bases to trimming and J lost 6 bases, with 13 bases between them. Germline-derived CDR1 and CDR2 are SGHRS and YFSETQ. This CDR3 is CASTEGQGNSPLHF. The CDR3 DNA is TGCGCCAGCACCGAGGGGCAGGGTAATTCACCCCTCCACTTT.

This chain links TRBV30 with TRBJ1-5, with 8 positions matching TRBD1. CDR1 and CDR2 (germline): GTSNPN, SVGIG (reference sequence). The V segment lost 3 bases and the J segment 6 bases; nucleotides outside the gene matches: 10. CDR3 size: 15 residues. The CDR3 DNA reads as TGTGCCTGGAGCAGGACAGGGATTTTTGCTCAGCCCCAGCATTTT. This sequence encodes CAWSRTGIFAQPQHF.

This clonotype has more than one count but fewer than ten. The chain uses TRBV7-9 and TRBJ1-4, with a tentative D call TRBD1 (6 bases). The CDR3 covers 15 residues. V lost 5 bases, J lost 5 bases, and 15 bases lay in between. In germline, CDR1 is SEHNR, CDR2 FQNEAQ (reference sequence). The CDR3, as DNA: TGTGCCAGCAGCATGAAACAGGGACCCAATGAAAAACTGTTTTTT. This codes for CASSMKQGPNEKLFF.

J is TRBJ1-6 and V is TRBV10-3; TRBD1 is a possible D gene (6 bases). The CDR3 is made up of 14 amino acids. Germline V gene sequence: CDR1 ENHRY, CDR2 SYGVKD. V was shortened by 9 bases and J by 3 bases, with 12 bases between the two germline ends. CDR3 region: CAMGVDSYNSPLHF. In DNA, the CDR3 is TGTGCCATGGGAGTGGACAGCTATAATTCACCCCTCCACTTT.

This clonotype was seen only a few times. Since a much larger clone is just one base distant, this may be a read error. The V and J genes are TRBV7-9 and TRBJ2-5; 14 nucleotides agree with TRBD2. Trimming took 5 bases from V and 3 from J; bases not matched to a gene: 2. Germline-derived CDR1 and CDR2 are SEHNR and FQNEAQ (reference sequence). This CDR3 has 15 residues. The CDR3 reads CASSQTSGREETQYF. DNA of the CDR3: TGTGCCAGCAGCCAGACTAGCGGGAGGGAAGAGACCCAGTACTTC.

V usage is TRBV7-2 and J usage is TRBJ1-4; no clear D. V lost 5 bases and J lost 4, with 14 bases in between. The CDR3 consists of 15 residues. The V gene's germline CDR1 is SGHTA and CDR2 FQGNSA. The CDR3 DNA reads TGTGCCAGCAGCCAAGTCGGCGGAGTTAATGAAAAACTGTTTTTT. Translating it yields CASSQVGGVNEKLFF.

The gene calls are TRBV9 and TRBJ1-3; D gene unclear. Trimming removed 3 bases from V and 0 bases from J, with 16 bases in between. Germline V gene sequence: CDR1 SGDLS, CDR2 YYNGEE. The CDR3 covers 17 residues. CDR3 bases: TGTGCCAGCAGCGCCCGGACCGCGAGAAGCTCTGGAAACACCATATATTTT. It translates to CASSARTARSSGNTIYF. Using reference TRBV9 and TRBJ1-3 for the parts outside the CDR3, the full variable domain is DSGVTQTPKHLITATGQRVTLRCSPRSGDLSVYWYQQSLDQGLQFLIQYYNGEERAKGNILERFSAQQFPDLHSELNLSSLELGDSALYFCASSARTARSSGNTIYFGEGSWLTVV.

This clonotype was seen many times. This chain joins TRBV5-1 and TRBJ2-7; TRBD1 or TRBD2 may be the D gene (5 bases each). Germline values: CDR1 SGHRS, CDR2 YFSETQ. V was shortened by 7 bases and J by 5 bases, with 10 bases between the two germline ends. This CDR3 comprises 11 residues. The CDR3 DNA sequence: TGCGCCAGCGGCCGGGGCGACGAGCAGTACTTC. Its protein product is CASGRGDEQYF.

The chain combines TRBV10-2 with TRBJ2-7; D is possibly TRBD2 (6 bases). From germline, CDR1 is WSHSY and CDR2 SAAADI. The CDR3 extends over 14 amino acids. Trimming cost V 6 bases and J 2 bases, with 14 bases left between them. CDR3 DNA: TGCGCCAGCAGCGTTGAACTAGCCGCCTACGAGCAGTACTTC. It translates to CASSVELAAYEQYF.

The chain carries TRBV2 and TRBJ1-3; D gene ambiguous. Per germline, CDR1 SNHLY and CDR2 FYNNEI. V was cut by 2 bases and J by 0 bases, with 8 bases left in between. CDR3 length equals 15 residues. This CDR3 reads CASSERVNSGNTIYF. Here the CDR3 DNA reads TGTGCCAGCAGTGAAAGAGTGAACTCTGGAAACACCATATATTTT.

This clonotype showed up many times. V is TRBV15 and J is TRBJ1-5; D gene unclear. The germline CDR1 and CDR2 sequences are LNHNV and YYDKDF (reference sequence). This CDR3 contains 13 residues. V lost 0 bases and J 8 bases, leaving 8 bases between the germline ends. CDR3 region: CATSRDGREPQHF. The CDR3 DNA reads as TGTGCCACCAGCAGAGATGGTAGGGAGCCCCAGCATTTT.

A word on this clonotype: A much larger clone is a single base away; this may be a read error. The chain employs TRBV5-5 and TRBJ2-7; 8 nucleotides align to TRBD1. J was trimmed by 2 bases and V by 9 bases; bases with no gene match: 7. The CDR3 totals 13 residues. Germline V lookup: CDR1 SGHKS, CDR2 YYEKEE (reference sequence). CDR3 sequence reads: CANRGTVTYEQYF. CDR3 DNA sequence: TGTGCCAACAGGGGGACGGTGACCTACGAGCAGTACTTC.